Following are 26 T cell receptor beta chains from one sample sequenced in a study of cytotoxic CD8 clonotypes in ibrutinib-treated CLL. Produced via immunoSEQ multiplex PCR; TCRdb's table is partial and in-frame only. The sample shows roughly 250,000 clones, under 80% of them seen only once. Source: PBMCs, taken after 24 months of ibrutinib treatment. The origin of the receptors is a human donor with chronic lymphocytic leukemia.

The V gene is TRBV5-1, the J gene TRBJ1-1; a weak D match, TRBD1 (5 bases). Germline CDR1 and CDR2: SGHRS and YFSETQ. The CDR3 is 14 amino acids. V was trimmed by 4 bases and J by 6 bases, leaving 16 bases between them. The CDR3 protein is CASSRNRDLAEAFF. The CDR3 DNA follows: TGCGCCAGCAGCCGGAACCGGGACCTAGCTGAAGCTTTCTTT.

The chain combines TRBV7-9 with TRBJ2-3; tentative D call: TRBD2 (5 bases). This CDR3 spans 16 amino acids. V was pared by 5 bases and J by 1 base, with 16 bases between. The V gene's germline CDR1 is SEHNR and CDR2 FQNEAQ (reference sequence). The DNA for the CDR3 is TGTGCCAGCAGCCCCGGTTCGGGTAGCGGCACAGATACGCAGTATTTT. Amino acid sequence: CASSPGSGSGTDTQYF.

V is TRBV7-2 and J is TRBJ2-5, with 8 nucleotides matching TRBD2. The CDR3 consists of 17 residues. Germline lookup yields CDR1 SGHTA and CDR2 FQGNSA. Losses at the gene ends were 5 bases for V and 3 bases for J; bases not matched to a gene: 14. The CDR3 reads CASSHSVWVSGKETQYF. CDR3 in DNA: TGTGCCAGCAGCCACTCGGTTTGGGTTAGCGGGAAAGAGACCCAGTACTTC.

The chain recombines TRBV6-5 with TRBJ2-7; D remains unclear. The CDR3 is 11 amino acids. V lost 7 bases, J lost 7 bases, and 11 bases lay in between. Germline-derived CDR1 and CDR2 are MNHEY and SVGAGI. The CDR3 bases are TGTGCCAGCATCTACGCGGAAGAGCAGTACTTC. Translating it yields CASIYAEEQYF.

To note about this clone: Distinct nucleotide sequences in the sample also encode this CDR3. The chain carries TRBV18 and TRBJ2-2, with 12 bases identical to TRBD2. The V and J ends lost 6 bases and 3 bases, in that order; junction bases with no gene match: 5. CDR1 KGHSH and CDR2 LQKENI come from the germline V gene. This CDR3 has 16 amino acids. DNA of the CDR3: TGTGCCAGCTCGCCGACTAGCGGGAGAGACACCGGGGAGCTGTTTTTT. It is translated as CASSPTSGRDTGELFF.

This rearrangement joins TRBV2 to TRBJ2-3, with TRBD2 identical over 7 bases. The germline CDR1 and CDR2 sequences are SNHLY and FYNNEI. This CDR3 is built from 15 residues. J gave up 2 bases and V 0 bases, and 2 bases lay outside the gene matches. The CDR3 protein is CASSEAGGITDTQYF. The CDR3 DNA follows: TGTGCCAGCAGTGAAGCGGGGGGGATCACAGATACGCAGTATTTT. The entire variable domain, with the rest obtained from reference TRBV2 and TRBJ2-3, is as follows: EPEVTQTPSHQVTQMGQEVILRCVPISNHLYFYWYRQILGQKVEFLVSFYNNEISEKSEIFDDQFSVERPDGSNFTLKIRSTKLEDSAMYFCASSEAGGITDTQYFGPGTRLTVL.

This chain connects TRBV9 to TRBJ2-1; TRBD2 might be the D (5 bases). The CDR3 extends over 13 amino acids. Germline V lookup: CDR1 SGDLS, CDR2 YYNGEE. V was cut by 0 bases and J by 10 bases, with 11 bases left in between. CDR3 loop: CASSVVQSGEQFF. The CDR3 nucleotides are TGTGCCAGCAGCGTAGTACAGTCGGGAGAGCAGTTCTTC.

The V and J genes are TRBV19 and TRBJ1-5; 7 bases are a match to TRBD1. This CDR3 has 15 amino acids. Germline values: CDR1 LNHDA, CDR2 SQIVND (reference sequence). The ends lost 4 bases at V and 2 bases at J; junction bases unmatched: 5. In nucleotides, the CDR3 is TGTGCCAGTAGTAACAGGGGTAATGGCAATCAGCCCCAGCATTTT. Protein sequence: CASSNRGNGNQPQHF.

This chain uses TRBV30 with TRBJ2-3; possible D gene TRBD1, 6 bases. The V gene lost 5 bases and the J gene lost 0 bases, with 15 bases spanning the gap. Germline V gene lookup returns CDR1 GTSNPN and CDR2 SVGIG (reference sequence). The CDR3 sequence is 15 residues long. In DNA form, the CDR3 reads TGTGCCTGGTTCCCGACAGGCCTCAGCACAGATACGCAGTATTTT. Translated, it gives CAWFPTGLSTDTQYF.

This clone was observed a few times. This chain uses TRBV29-1 with TRBJ1-3; D not certain. The CDR3 has 13 residues. V dropped 0 bases and J dropped 4 bases, with 7 bases sitting between them. CDR1 is SQVTM, CDR2 ANQGSEA, per germline. CDR3 sequence: CSVEDRQGNTIYF. CDR3 sequence (DNA): TGCAGCGTTGAAGATCGTCAGGGAAACACCATATATTTT. Combining the CDR3 with reference TRBV29-1 and TRBJ1-3 gives the whole variable domain SAVISQKPSRDICQRGTSLTIQCQVDSQVTMMFWYRQQPGQSLTLIATANQGSEATYESGFVIDKFPISRPNLTFSTLTVSNMSPEDSSIYLCSVEDRQGNTIYFGEGSWLTVV.

As regards this clone: Sequence at one end of the junction differs from germline and may be a read error. The CDR3 bases are TGCAGCGTTGAGGTGGGAAGTCAGGGGCGAGCGTTC. Its translation is CSVEVGSQGRAF. The rearrangement joins TRBV29-1 to TRBJ1-2; weak D call: TRBD1 (6 bases). The CDR3 is 12 residues long. Germline V CDR1 and CDR2: SQVTM, ANQGSEA.

This sequence joins TRBV7-8 and TRBJ1-1, with 7 bases matching TRBD1. The V and J ends lost 1 base and 5 bases, in that order; junction bases with no gene match: 7. This CDR3 spans 15 amino acids. The germline gives CDR1 SGHVS, CDR2 FQNEAQ. CDR3 sequence: CASSLGGGVGTEAFF. CDR3 nucleotides: TGTGCCAGCAGCTTAGGAGGGGGCGTAGGTACTGAAGCTTTCTTT.

The chain carries TRBV5-1 and TRBJ2-3; no clear D gene. The length of the CDR3 is 16 residues. V dropped 0 bases and J dropped 0 bases, with 11 bases sitting between them. Germline assignment: CDR1 SGHRS and CDR2 YFSETQ. CDR3 loop: CASSLVLYSSTDTQYF. The CDR3 DNA sequence: TGCGCCAGCAGCTTGGTTTTGTATAGTAGCACAGATACGCAGTATTTT. The variable domain in full, with the rest retrieved from reference TRBV5-1 and TRBJ2-3, is KAGVTQTPRYLIKTRGQQVTLSCSPISGHRSVSWYQQTPGQGLQFLFEYFSETQRNKGNFPGRFSGRQFSNSRSEMNVSTLELGDSALYLCASSLVLYSSTDTQYFGPGTRLTVL.

The chain has TRBV6-5 and TRBJ1-1; no reliable D call. In germline, CDR1 is MNHEY, CDR2 SVGAGI. The CDR3 totals 13 residues. V shed 1 base and J shed 4 bases, with 7 bases lying between them. The CDR3 loop reads CASSYWGGTEAFF. CDR3 DNA: TGTGCCAGCAGTTACTGGGGTGGCACTGAAGCTTTCTTT.

V is TRBV2 and J is TRBJ2-1, with 13 bases identical to TRBD2. The CDR3 length is 16 residues. Germline trimming cut 4 bases from V and 2 bases from J; bases unmatched to any gene: 2. Looked up from germline, CDR1 is SNHLY and CDR2 is FYNNEI. DNA for the CDR3: TGTGCCAGCAGTGGGACTAGCGGGAGTCCCTACAATGAGCAGTTCTTC. The encoded protein is CASSGTSGSPYNEQFF. Looking up the rest from reference TRBV2 and TRBJ2-1 gives the full variable domain: EPEVTQTPSHQVTQMGQEVILRCVPISNHLYFYWYRQILGQKVEFLVSFYNNEISEKSEIFDDQFSVERPDGSNFTLKIRSTKLEDSAMYFCASSGTSGSPYNEQFFGPGTRLTVL.

As DNA, the CDR3 is TGTGCCAGCAGCACCGACACCTTAGCTTACAATGAGCAGTTCTTC. This codes for CASSTDTLAYNEQFF. V and J are TRBV9 and TRBJ2-1; the D is unclear. The CDR3 sequence is 15 residues long. CDR1 SGDLS and CDR2 YYNGEE come from the germline V gene. Trimming shortened V by 4 bases and J by 4 bases, and 15 bases separated the two germline ends. Full variable domain (missing parts from reference TRBV9 and TRBJ2-1): DSGVTQTPKHLITATGQRVTLRCSPRSGDLSVYWYQQSLDQGLQFLIQYYNGEERAKGNILERFSAQQFPDLHSELNLSSLELGDSALYFCASSTDTLAYNEQFFGPGTRLTVL.

This chain joins TRBV19 and TRBJ2-1; 14 positions agree with TRBD2. The CDR3 runs to 14 residues. CDR1 is LNHDA and CDR2 is SQIVND in the germline V gene (reference sequence). V shed 5 bases, J shed 12 bases, and the junction held 6 bases outside the gene matches. The CDR3 spells CASSGGTSGSGQFF. The CDR3 DNA sequence: TGTGCCAGTAGTGGCGGGACTAGCGGGAGCGGGCAGTTCTTC.

This clone was seen a handful of times. V and J are TRBV20-1 and TRBJ2-5; D is uncertain. The CDR3 runs to 11 residues. Deletions cut 7 bases from V and 2 bases from J, with 8 bases between. CDR1 and CDR2 (germline): DFQATT, SNEGSKA (reference sequence). As DNA, the CDR3 is TGCAGTGTCCCTGGGCAAGAGACCCAGTACTTC. Protein: CSVPGQETQYF.

V gene TRBV9 combines with J gene TRBJ1-1; 8 nucleotides line up with TRBD1. V gave up 7 bases and J gave up 1 base; unmatched junction bases: 0. Germline V lookup: CDR1 SGDLS, CDR2 YYNGEE. The CDR3 covers 12 residues. CDR3 in DNA: TGTGCCAGCGGGACAGGGAACACTGAAGCTTTCTTT. Its translation is CASGTGNTEAFF.

This chain connects TRBV7-9 to TRBJ2-1, with D possibly matching TRBD2 (6 bases). The germline V and J ends were trimmed by 5 bases and 8 bases, with 22 bases remaining between them. Germline loops: CDR1 SEHNR, CDR2 FQNEAQ (reference sequence). The CDR3 is 16 amino acids. The CDR3 DNA reads TGTGCCAGCAGCCCCCCTACGGGAGTTCGAATCGATGAGCAGTTCTTC. Protein sequence: CASSPPTGVRIDEQFF.

The chain recombines TRBV6-5 with TRBJ2-1; possible D gene TRBD2, 5 bases. The CDR3 runs to 12 residues. V was trimmed by 6 bases and J by 3 bases, leaving 6 bases between them. Germline-derived CDR1 and CDR2 are MNHEY and SVGAGI. The CDR3, as DNA: TGTGCCAGCAGCGGACTCTACAATGAGCAGTTCTTC. Amino acids: CASSGLYNEQFF.

V is TRBV19 and J is TRBJ2-3, with 12 positions matching TRBD2. This CDR3 has 15 amino acids. CDR1 is LNHDA, CDR2 SQIVND, per germline (reference sequence). Trimming cost V 3 bases and J 3 bases; bases outside gene matches: 1. DNA of the CDR3: TGTGCCAGTAGTATTCTAGCGGGAGGGACAGATACGCAGTATTTT. Translated, it gives CASSILAGGTDTQYF.

V and J are TRBV5-1 and TRBJ2-1; D gene uncertain. Germline values: CDR1 SGHRS, CDR2 YFSETQ. This CDR3 spans 14 amino acids. The V gene lost 0 bases and the J gene lost 5 bases, with 9 bases spanning the gap. Written as DNA, the CDR3 is TGCGCCAGCAGCTTGGCCATAACAAACAATGAGCAGTTCTTC. It encodes CASSLAITNNEQFF.

The chain has TRBV7-8 and TRBJ2-1; D gene ambiguous. The CDR3 has 16 amino acids. The germline CDR1 and CDR2 sequences are SGHVS and FQNEAQ. Trimming pared 2 bases from V and 0 bases from J, leaving 11 bases between. This CDR3 is CASSLTTRDSYNEQFF. The CDR3 DNA is TGTGCCAGCAGCTTAACGACACGAGACTCCTACAATGAGCAGTTCTTC.

A single count supports this clone. The chain recombines TRBV6-6 with TRBJ2-1, with a weak D call TRBD1 (5 bases). The CDR3 runs to 12 residues. V dropped 6 bases and J dropped 7 bases, with 10 bases sitting between them. CDR1 MNHNY and CDR2 SVGAGI come from the germline V gene (reference sequence). DNA for the CDR3: TGTGCCAGCAGCGATTACAGGAATGAGCAGTTCTTC. Its protein product is CASSDYRNEQFF.

This rearrangement joins TRBV28 to TRBJ1-5; D not resolved. CDR3 length equals 16 residues. Germline V gene data show CDR1 as MDHEN and CDR2 as SYDVKM. The V end lost 3 bases, the J end lost 6 bases, and 18 bases lay between the germline ends. The CDR3 sequence: CASSFPSGEGGQPQHF. The CDR3 DNA reads TGTGCCAGCAGTTTCCCCTCGGGAGAAGGAGGTCAGCCCCAGCATTTT. Variable domain in full (rest from reference TRBV28 and TRBJ1-5): DVKVTQSSRYLVKRTGEKVFLECVQDMDHENMFWYRQDPGLGLRLIYFSYDVKMKEKGDIPEGYSVSREKKERFSLILESASTNQTSMYLCASSFPSGEGGQPQHFGDGTRLSIL.